A selection of T cell receptor beta chains follows, all from one sample in a study of cytomegalovirus exposure and HLA in healthy donors. Assay: immunoSEQ multiplex PCR; the TCRdb copy retains only in-frame clones and omits some. The repertoire holds about 150,000 clones, 74% seen once, with around 2.3% in the top ten. Sequenced: PBMCs. The receptors stem from a man aged 25-45 years in good health and CMV-seronegative. Each CDR3 is given without its conserved first and last residue.

TRBV4-1	TRBJ2-1	ASSQDPSSYNEQF
TRBV15	TRBJ2-7	ATSSEGERSYEQY
TRBV7-7	TRBJ2-3	ASSLGTSGFTDTQY
TRBV6-6	TRBJ2-2	ASSGQANTGELF
TRBV27	TRBJ1-4	ASGTVPPRQLF
TRBV6-1	TRBJ1-1	ASSVDRNTEAF
TRBV19	TRBJ2-3	ASSPQGSYTTDTQY
TRBV4-1	TRBJ1-2	ASSQDRGLTYGYT
TRBV11-1	TRBJ2-5	ASSLRDRDWETQY
TRBV6-1	TRBJ1-2	ASSAGQAGNYGYT
TRBV6-1	TRBJ1-1	ASSEDGGRLAF
TRBV28	TRBJ1-5	ASSLPTFDRDYSNQPQH
TRBV14	TRBJ2-1	ASSQDIRGGYNEQF
TRBV4-3	TRBJ2-7	ASSQDRGPYEQY
TRBV5-1	TRBJ2-5	ASSREGGGETQY
TRBV13	TRBJ2-1	ASRIAGGRREQF
TRBV15	TRBJ2-5	ATSRDPGGHETQY
TRBV6-1	TRBJ2-4	ASSEASGGANIQY
TRBV25-1	TRBJ2-1	SQAPTSCANEQF
TRBV11-1	TRBJ1-6	ASSCDRLSYNSPLH
TRBV19	TRBJ2-5	ASSADSRLAGGLETQY
TRBV29-1	TRBJ2-2	SVELGARTGELF
TRBV4-3	TRBJ1-2	ASSRDTLNYGYT
TRBV4-3	TRBJ2-1	ASSQETSGPYNEQF
TRBV7-2	TRBJ2-2	ASSSPGAGELF
TRBV11-3	TRBJ2-1	ASSPEQGPSYNEQF
TRBV5-6	TRBJ1-6	ASSLFQGSYNSPLH
TRBV21-1	TRBJ2-5	ASSNGGWRETQY
TRBV14	TRBJ2-7	ASSHAGGLPEQY
TRBV27	TRBJ2-7	ASSLGGGEQY
TRBV2	TRBJ2-7	ASRPNTPGEQY
TRBV2	TRBJ2-2	ASSWGGANTGELF
TRBV2	TRBJ2-7	ASSDWRPPYEQY
TRBV28	TRBJ1-5	ASSLSGYSNQPQH
TRBV30	TRBJ2-2	AWSVQVAGELF
TRBV10-3	TRBJ2-2	AISDLGSTGELF
TRBV9	TRBJ2-2	ASSPGRSNTGELF
TRBV5-4	TRBJ2-7	ASSKDLAGDEQY
TRBV5-4	TRBJ2-5	ASSPAAEQETQY
TRBV25-1	TRBJ1-2	ASSERNYGYT
TRBV2	TRBJ1-3	ASSSTGLGNTIY
TRBV30	TRBJ1-6	AWSVNLQANSPLN
TRBV6-6	TRBJ1-4	ASSFGTGGSEKLF
TRBV6-1	TRBJ1-2	ASSEGTGRDYGYT
TRBV25-1	TRBJ1-2	ASSTGGNGYT
TRBV27	TRBJ2-6	ASRHDRGQGGANVLT
TRBV10-1	TRBJ1-5	ASIRDRALIDNQPQH
TRBV5-1	TRBJ1-5	ASSLDSGVQPQN
TRBV11-2	TRBJ1-6	ASSLVGGPLH
TRBV29-1	TRBJ2-2	SVAGQNTGELF
TRBV10-3	TRBJ2-7	AIMGAYEQY
TRBV28	TRBJ1-2	ASSAGTVSGGYP
TRBV5-1	TRBJ2-1	ASSLAGTGPNEQF
TRBV7-2	TRBJ2-3	ASSFSSTDTQY
TRBV28	TRBJ1-3	ASSSPAESSENTIY
TRBV5-4	TRBJ1-4	ASSLQGGKLF
TRBV7-2	TRBJ1-2	ASSSRGIYGYT
TRBV11-3	TRBJ2-2	ASRGSTGELF
TRBV19	TRBJ2-7	ASSTRRQGVYEQY